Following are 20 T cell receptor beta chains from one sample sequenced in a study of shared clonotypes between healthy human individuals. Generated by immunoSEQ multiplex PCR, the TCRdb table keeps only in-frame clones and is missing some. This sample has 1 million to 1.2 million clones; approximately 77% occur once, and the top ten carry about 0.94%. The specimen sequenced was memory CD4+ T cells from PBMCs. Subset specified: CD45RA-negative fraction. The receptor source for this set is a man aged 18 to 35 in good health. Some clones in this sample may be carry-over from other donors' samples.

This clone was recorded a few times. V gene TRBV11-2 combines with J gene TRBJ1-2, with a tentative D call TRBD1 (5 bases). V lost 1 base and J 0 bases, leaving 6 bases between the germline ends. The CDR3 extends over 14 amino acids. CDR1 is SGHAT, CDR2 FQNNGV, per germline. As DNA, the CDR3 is TGTGCCAGCAGCTTAGGGGGCCCTAACTATGGCTACACCTTC. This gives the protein CASSLGGPNYGYTF.

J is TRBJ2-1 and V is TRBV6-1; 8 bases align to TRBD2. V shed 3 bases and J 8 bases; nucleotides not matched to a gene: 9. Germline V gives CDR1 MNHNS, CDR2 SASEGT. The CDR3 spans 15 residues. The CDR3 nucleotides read TGTGCCAGCAGTGAGGAACTAGCGGAGGGGTATGAGCAGTTCTTC. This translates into CASSEELAEGYEQFF.

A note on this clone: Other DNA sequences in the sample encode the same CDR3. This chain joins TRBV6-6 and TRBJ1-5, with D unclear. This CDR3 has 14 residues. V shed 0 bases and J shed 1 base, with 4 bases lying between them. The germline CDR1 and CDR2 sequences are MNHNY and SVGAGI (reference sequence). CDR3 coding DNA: TGTGCCAGCAGTTACTCGGGGAGCAATCAGCCCCAGCATTTT. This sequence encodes CASSYSGSNQPQHF.

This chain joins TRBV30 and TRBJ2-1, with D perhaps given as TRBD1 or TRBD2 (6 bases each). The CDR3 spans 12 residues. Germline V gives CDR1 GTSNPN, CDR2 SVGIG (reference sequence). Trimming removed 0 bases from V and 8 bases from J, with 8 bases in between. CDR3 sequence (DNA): TGTGCCTGGAGTGTCGGGGGCTATGAGCAGTTCTTC. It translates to CAWSVGGYEQFF.

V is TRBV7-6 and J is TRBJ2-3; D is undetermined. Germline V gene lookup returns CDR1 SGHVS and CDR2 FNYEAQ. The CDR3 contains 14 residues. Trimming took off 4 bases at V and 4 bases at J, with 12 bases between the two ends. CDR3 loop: CASSYGPPPDTQYF. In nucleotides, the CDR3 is TGTGCCAGCAGCTACGGACCCCCCCCAGATACGCAGTATTTT. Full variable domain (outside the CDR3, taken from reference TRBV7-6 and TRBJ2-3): GAGVSQSPRYKVTKRGQDVALRCDPISGHVSLYWYRQALGQGPEFLTYFNYEAQQDKSGLPNDRFSAERPEGSISTLTIQRTEQRDSAMYRCASSYGPPPDTQYFGPGTRLTVL.

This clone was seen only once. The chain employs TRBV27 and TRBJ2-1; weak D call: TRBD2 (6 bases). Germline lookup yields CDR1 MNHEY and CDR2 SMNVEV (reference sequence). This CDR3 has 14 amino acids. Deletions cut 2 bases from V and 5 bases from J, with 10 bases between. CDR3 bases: TGTGCCAGCAGTTTAAGAGGGAGGCACAATGAGCAGTTCTTC. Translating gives CASSLRGRHNEQFF.

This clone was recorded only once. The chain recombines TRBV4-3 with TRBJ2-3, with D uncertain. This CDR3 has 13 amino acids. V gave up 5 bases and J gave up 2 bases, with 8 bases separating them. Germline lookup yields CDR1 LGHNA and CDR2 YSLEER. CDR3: CASSYGYTDTQYF. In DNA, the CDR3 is TGCGCCAGCAGCTACGGTTACACAGATACGCAGTATTTT.

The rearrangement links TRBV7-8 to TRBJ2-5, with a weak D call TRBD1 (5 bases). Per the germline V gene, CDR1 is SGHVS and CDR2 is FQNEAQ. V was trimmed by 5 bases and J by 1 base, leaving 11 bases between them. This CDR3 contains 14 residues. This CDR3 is CASSIGQGQETQYF. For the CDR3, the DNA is TGTGCCAGCAGCATAGGGCAGGGCCAAGAGACCCAGTACTTC.

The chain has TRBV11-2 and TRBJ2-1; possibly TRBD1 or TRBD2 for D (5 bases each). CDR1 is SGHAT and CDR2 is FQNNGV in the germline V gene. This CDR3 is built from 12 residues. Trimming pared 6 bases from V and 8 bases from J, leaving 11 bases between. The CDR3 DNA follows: TGTGCCAGCAGTGGGGGTATCGATGAGCAGTTCTTC. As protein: CASSGGIDEQFF.

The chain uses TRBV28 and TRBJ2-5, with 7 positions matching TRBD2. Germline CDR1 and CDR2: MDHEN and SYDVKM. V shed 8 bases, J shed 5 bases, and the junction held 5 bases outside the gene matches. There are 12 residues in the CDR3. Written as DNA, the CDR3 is TGTGCCAGCTGCGGGAGCCGGGAGACCCAGTACTTC. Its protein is CASCGSRETQYF.

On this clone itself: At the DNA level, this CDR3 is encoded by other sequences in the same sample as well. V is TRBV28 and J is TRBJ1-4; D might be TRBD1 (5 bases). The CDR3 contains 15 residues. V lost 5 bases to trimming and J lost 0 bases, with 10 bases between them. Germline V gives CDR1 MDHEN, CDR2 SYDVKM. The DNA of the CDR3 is TGTGCCAGCAGTCTGCCGGGGGCAACTAATGAAAAACTGTTTTTT. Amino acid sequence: CASSLPGATNEKLFF.

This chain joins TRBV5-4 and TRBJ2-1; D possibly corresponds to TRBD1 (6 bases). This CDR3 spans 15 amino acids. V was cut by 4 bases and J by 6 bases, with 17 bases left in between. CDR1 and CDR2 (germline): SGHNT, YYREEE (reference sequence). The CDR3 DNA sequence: TGTGCCAGCAGCCTCAGGGGTGGCGGATCCAATGAGCAGTTCTTC. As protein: CASSLRGGGSNEQFF.

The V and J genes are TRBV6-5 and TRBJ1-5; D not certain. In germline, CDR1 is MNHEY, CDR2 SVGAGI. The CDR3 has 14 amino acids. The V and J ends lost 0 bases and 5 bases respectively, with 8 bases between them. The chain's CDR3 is CASSYSKLYQPQHF. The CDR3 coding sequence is TGTGCCAGCAGTTACTCGAAACTGTATCAGCCCCAGCATTTT.

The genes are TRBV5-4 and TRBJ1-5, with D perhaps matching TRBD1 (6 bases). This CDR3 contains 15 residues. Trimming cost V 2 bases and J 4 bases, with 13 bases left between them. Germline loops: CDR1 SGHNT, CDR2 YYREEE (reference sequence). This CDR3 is CASSLKGQPNQPQHF. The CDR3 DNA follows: TGTGCCAGCAGCTTAAAGGGACAACCAAATCAGCCCCAGCATTTT.

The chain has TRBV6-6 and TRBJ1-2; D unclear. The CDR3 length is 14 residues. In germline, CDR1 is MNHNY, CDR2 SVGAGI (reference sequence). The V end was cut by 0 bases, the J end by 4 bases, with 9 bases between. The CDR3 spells CASSYSITPYGYTF. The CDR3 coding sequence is TGTGCCAGCAGTTACTCGATAACACCCTATGGCTACACCTTC.

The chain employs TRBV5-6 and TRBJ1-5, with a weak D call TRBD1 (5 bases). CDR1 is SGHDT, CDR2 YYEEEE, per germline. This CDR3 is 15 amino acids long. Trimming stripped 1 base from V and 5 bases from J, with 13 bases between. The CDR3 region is CASSLSGGLDQPQHF. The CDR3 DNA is TGTGCCAGCAGCTTGTCCGGGGGGTTAGATCAGCCCCAGCATTTT.

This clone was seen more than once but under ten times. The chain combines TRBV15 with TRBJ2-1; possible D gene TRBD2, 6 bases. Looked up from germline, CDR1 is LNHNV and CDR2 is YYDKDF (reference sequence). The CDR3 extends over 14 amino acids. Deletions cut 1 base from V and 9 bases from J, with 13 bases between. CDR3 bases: TGTGCCACCAGCAGAGTACTAGCAATCAGTGAGCAGTTCTTC. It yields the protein CATSRVLAISEQFF.

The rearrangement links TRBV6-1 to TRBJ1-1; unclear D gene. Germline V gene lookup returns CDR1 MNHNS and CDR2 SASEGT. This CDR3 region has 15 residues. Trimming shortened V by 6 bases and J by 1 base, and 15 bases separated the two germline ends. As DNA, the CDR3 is TGTGCCAGCAGGAGGAGGATACGGGAGAACACTGAAGCTTTCTTT. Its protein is CASRRRIRENTEAFF.

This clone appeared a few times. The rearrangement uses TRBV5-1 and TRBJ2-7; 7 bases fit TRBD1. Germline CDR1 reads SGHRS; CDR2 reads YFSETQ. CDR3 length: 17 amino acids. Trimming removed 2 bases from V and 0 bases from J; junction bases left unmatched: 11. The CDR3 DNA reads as TGCGCCAGCAGCTTAACCTTCCAAGGGGGCGGCTCCTACGAGCAGTACTTC. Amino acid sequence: CASSLTFQGGGSYEQYF.

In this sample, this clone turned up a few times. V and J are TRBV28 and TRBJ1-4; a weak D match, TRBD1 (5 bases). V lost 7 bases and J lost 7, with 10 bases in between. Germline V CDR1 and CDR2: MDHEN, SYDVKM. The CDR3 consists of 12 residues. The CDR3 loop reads CASIGVAEKLFF. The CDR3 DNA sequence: TGTGCCAGCATAGGGGTGGCTGAAAAACTGTTTTTT. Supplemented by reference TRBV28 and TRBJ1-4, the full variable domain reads DVKVTQSSRYLVKRTGEKVFLECVQDMDHENMFWYRQDPGLGLRLIYFSYDVKMKEKGDIPEGYSVSREKKERFSLILESASTNQTSMYLCASIGVAEKLFFGSGTQLSVL.